The rows below give T cell receptor beta chains drawn from one sample of a study of spatial heterogeneity in lung cancer. MiXCR was run by TCRdb on the 5' RACE reads, yielding one entry per CDR3 protein. The sample lists 35,000 to 45,000 distinct CDR3 sequences, around 5.2% occurring once. The specimen comprised PBMCs, sampled at surgery. Receptor source: a female donor with early-stage non-small cell lung cancer. Each CDR3 is given with its conserved first and last residue. A D gene is named only where the DNA matches it firmly. Size tells how often a clone was seen (once, few, many) or the class of an expanded clone, and some rows leave it out.

j_gene | d_gene | abundance | v_gene | CDR3nt | CDR3aa
TRBJ2-3 | NA | many | TRBV4-3 | TGCGCCAGCAGCCAGCAGCACGTAGATACGCAGTATTTT | CASSQQHVDTQYF
TRBJ2-2 | TRBD2 | medium-sized | TRBV28 | TGTGCCAGCAGTTCTCGGGGGGCCGGGGAGCTGTTTTTT | CASSSRGAGELFF
TRBJ2-2 | NA | many | TRBV20-1 | TGCAGTGCTAGATCCCGGCAGGGGAACACCGGGGAGCTGTTTTTT | CSARSRQGNTGELFF
TRBJ2-5 | NA | many | TRBV29-1 | TGCAGCGTTGAATCTACGCGGGCCCAGTACTTC | CSVESTRAQYF
TRBJ1-5 | TRBD1 | many | TRBV19 | TGTGCCAGTAGTATGGAACAGGGGGCAAATCAGCCCCAGCATTTT | CASSMEQGANQPQHF
TRBJ2-7 | TRBD1 | NA | TRBV6-2/TRBV6-3 | TGTGCCAGCAGTACGGACAGGCTAGCCTCCTACGAGCAGTACTTC | CASSTDRLASYEQYF
TRBJ1-1 | TRBD1 | NA | TRBV13 | TGTGCCAGCAGCTTACCAGCGACAGGGGTCGCTTTCTTT | CASSLPATGVAFF
TRBJ1-5 | NA | many | TRBV15 | TGTGCCACCAGCAGAGATCCCGGGGATCAGCCCCAGCATTTT | CATSRDPGDQPQHF
TRBJ2-2 | NA | many | TRBV6-5 | TGTGCCAGCAGCTCCTTTGGATCCACCGGGGAGCTGTTTTTT | CASSSFGSTGELFF
TRBJ1-2 | NA | NA | TRBV7-2 | TGTGCCAGCAGCTTAGGACCTGCGAACTATGGCTACACCTTC | CASSLGPANYGYTF
TRBJ1-6 | NA | many | TRBV2 | TGTGCCAGCAGGGGCTTTTCACCCCTCCACTTT | CASRGFSPLHF
TRBJ2-3 | NA | NA | TRBV7-2 | TGTGCCAGCAGCTTAGATCCTCCAGGAACAAGGCCAGATACGCAGTATTTT | CASSLDPPGTRPDTQYF
TRBJ2-3 | NA | many | TRBV5-4 | TGTGCCAGCAGCCTTGGGACAACAGATACGCAGTATTTT | CASSLGTTDTQYF
TRBJ2-7 | NA | many | TRBV6-5 | TGTGCCAGCAGGACCGACAGAACCTACGAGCAGTACTTC | CASRTDRTYEQYF
TRBJ2-1 | NA | many | TRBV29-1 | TGCAGCTCCAGGGACCTCTCGGATGAGCAGTTCTTC | CSSRDLSDEQFF
TRBJ1-6 | NA | NA | TRBV7-2 | TGTGCCAGCAGCCCCAACCCGGGACGGTATAATTCACCCCTCCACTTT | CASSPNPGRYNSPLHF
TRBJ2-1 | NA | NA | TRBV20-1 | TGCAGTGCCCTTGGACGGCTAGGGGCGTTCTTC | CSALGRLGAFF
TRBJ2-1 | NA | many | TRBV20-1 | TGCAGTGCTAGAGATACGGCCGCAACCTACAATGAGCAGTTCTTC | CSARDTAATYNEQFF
TRBJ2-3 | TRBD1 | many | TRBV11-2 | TGTGCCAGCAGCACCCTGGGACAGGGTATGGGCACAGATACGCAGTATTTT | CASSTLGQGMGTDTQYF
TRBJ2-3 | TRBD1 | many | TRBV30 | TGTGCCTTCTCCCGGGGGACAGGCGTCTCAGATACGCAGTATTTT | CAFSRGTGVSDTQYF
TRBJ2-2 | TRBD1 | many | TRBV5-4 | TGTGCCAGCAGCTTGGGGCAACAGGGGGAGAAGGGGGAGCTGTTTTTT | CASSLGQQGEKGELFF
TRBJ2-1 | TRBD2 | NA | TRBV6-1 | TGTGCCAGCAGTGCCAGCGGGGTATACAATGAGCAGTTCTTC | CASSASGVYNEQFF
TRBJ1-2 | NA | many | TRBV7-9 | TGTGCCAGCAGCTTAGCAAACAGGCCCCTCCATGGCTACACCTTC | CASSLANRPLHGYTF
TRBJ2-7 | NA | NA | TRBV6-6 | TGTGCCAGCAGACCCGGGAACTCCTACGAGCAGTACTTC | CASRPGNSYEQYF
TRBJ2-3 | TRBD2 | many | TRBV9 | TGTGCCAGCAGCCCCCCGTCGGGAAGCGGGGAGGTAGATACGCAGTATTTT | CASSPPSGSGEVDTQYF
TRBJ1-5 | NA | many | TRBV28 | TGTGCCATCCAGGGGAGGCTCCAGCCCCAGCATTTT | CAIQGRLQPQHF
TRBJ2-7 | TRBD2 | many | TRBV5-6 | TGTGCCAGCAGCAATGGACGCTCCGGGACTAGCGGCCAGCAGTACTTC | CASSNGRSGTSGQQYF
TRBJ2-3 | TRBD1 | many | TRBV5-1 | TGCGCCAGCAGCTTAGGGGGCGCAGATACGCAGTATTTT | CASSLGGADTQYF
TRBJ2-3 | NA | many | TRBV10-1 | TGCGCCAGCGCTAGGGGGGATCTCAAAGATACGCAGTATTTT | CASARGDLKDTQYF
TRBJ1-2 | NA | many | TRBV29-1 | TGCAGCGTAAACTCCGGCCTCCCCTATGGCTACACCTTC | CSVNSGLPYGYTF
TRBJ1-1 | NA | many | TRBV9 | TGTGCCAGCAGCGTAATCGAGAACACTGAAGCTTTCTTT | CASSVIENTEAFF
TRBJ2-3 | TRBD2 | many | TRBV20-1 | TGCAGGACCGATCTAGCGGGGGGTGACAATACGCAGTATTTT | CRTDLAGGDNTQYF
TRBJ1-6 | NA | many | TRBV20-1 | TGCAGTGCTCGACCGGGGGTTTCACCCCTCCACTTT | CSARPGVSPLHF
TRBJ2-5 | NA | NA | TRBV7-9 | TGTGCCAGCAAGCACATCCTAATGAAGGGTCGGGGTCAAGAGACCCAGTACTTC | CASKHILMKGRGQETQYF
TRBJ2-4 | NA | NA | TRBV5-6 | TGTGCCAGCAGACAGGGAGGGTTAAAAAACATTCAGTACTTC | CASRQGGLKNIQYF
TRBJ2-2 | NA | few | TRBV5-4 | TGTGCCAGCAGCTTTCCGGGGAAGGACGGGGAGCTGTTTTTT | CASSFPGKDGELFF
TRBJ1-6 | TRBD1 | many | TRBV20-1 | TGCAGTGCTAGACCCCAGGGGGGTAATTCACCCCTCCACTTT | CSARPQGGNSPLHF
TRBJ2-5 | TRBD2 | NA | TRBV11-1 | TGTGCCAGCAGCCGACCAGCGGGACTAGCGGCCCAAGAGACCCAGTACTTC | CASSRPAGLAAQETQYF
TRBJ2-2 | NA | few | TRBV3-1 | TGTGCCAGCAGCCTGGGGAAAAGGTACACCGGGGAGCTGTTTTTT | CASSLGKRYTGELFF
TRBJ2-1 | TRBD1 | NA | TRBV9 | TGTGCCAGCAGCGTGACAGGGAACAATGAGCAGTTCTTC | CASSVTGNNEQFF
TRBJ1-6 | TRBD1 | many | TRBV4-2 | TGTGCCAGCAGCCAAGATGTTTCCCCGGACAGGGTTGGAGCCCTCCACTTT | CASSQDVSPDRVGALHF
TRBJ1-5 | NA | few | TRBV12-3/TRBV12-4 | TGTGCCAGCAGTCCGAGGGGGGTAGGCAATCAGCCCCAGCATTTT | CASSPRGVGNQPQHF
TRBJ1-2 | NA | many | TRBV11-2 | TGTGCCAGCAGCCCCGAGGGCCGGGGGAGGACTAACTATGGCTACACCTTC | CASSPEGRGRTNYGYTF
TRBJ1-4 | TRBD1 | many | TRBV12-3/TRBV12-4 | TGTGCCAGCAGTTCACGACAGGGCGGCGAAAAACTGTTTTTT | CASSSRQGGEKLFF
TRBJ1-3 | TRBD1 | few | TRBV18 | TGTGCCAGCTCACCAGCTTCAGGGGGCTCTGGAAACACCATATATTTT | CASSPASGGSGNTIYF
TRBJ2-2 | NA | many | TRBV30 | TGTGCCTGGAGTGTACTCTCCGGGGAGCTGTTTTTT | CAWSVLSGELFF
TRBJ1-6 | TRBD1 | NA | TRBV2 | TGTGCCAACTCCGGGACAGATAATTCACCCCTCCACTTT | CANSGTDNSPLHF
TRBJ1-2 | NA | many | TRBV5-1 | TGCGCCAGCAGCCCGGAGACAGGTCTCAACTATGGCTACACCTTC | CASSPETGLNYGYTF
TRBJ2-1 | TRBD1 | many | TRBV2 | TGTGCCAGCAGGGGGACAGTGGGGGATCTTGAGCAGTTCTTC | CASRGTVGDLEQFF
TRBJ2-1 | TRBD2 | few | TRBV12-3/TRBV12-4 | TGTGCCAGCATTCCGGGACTAGGGAGGTCCCCGAACAATGAGCAGTTCTTC | CASIPGLGRSPNNEQFF
TRBJ1-2 | TRBD1 | many | TRBV18 | TGTGCCAGCTCACGGATGGACAGGGGTGAAGGTGGCTACACCTTC | CASSRMDRGEGGYTF